The rows below give T cell receptor beta chains drawn from one sample of a study of shared T cell receptors in the human thymus. The protocol was immunoSEQ multiplex PCR, while the TCRdb copy is restricted to in-frame clones and leaves out a portion. The sample yields hundreds of thousands of clones, 80% to 90% seen once. These records were also assigned to another study, of human thymus T cells.

The sequenced sample consisted of thymocytes. These receptors were obtained from a girl under three years old with a congenital heart defect. Each CDR3 is given with its conserved first and last residue. The D gene is left open where the match is weak. Clone size is shown for a subset of rows, as once, few, many or a class of expanded clone.

TRBV27	TRBJ2-3	NA	TRBD1	TGTGCCAGCAGTTTGCGACAGGGGTTAAGAGATACGCAGTATTTT	CASSLRQGLRDTQYF
TRBV6-1	TRBJ2-6	NA	NA	TGTGCCAGCAGTGTTTTGTGTACTGGGGCCAACGTCCTGACTTTC	CASSVLCTGANVLTF
TRBV10-3	TRBJ2-7	few	TRBD1	TGTGCCATCAGTGAGACGGGACAGGGGGAAGGGGAGCAGTACTTC	CAISETGQGEGEQYF
TRBV6-1	TRBJ1-5	NA	NA	TGTGCCAGCAGTGACCCCGGTAGCAATCAGCCCCAGCATTTT	CASSDPGSNQPQHF
TRBV28	TRBJ1-4	NA	TRBD1	TGTGCCAGCAACAAATGCGGGGAGACAGGGGAGGAGAAAAAACTGTTTTTT	CASNKCGETGEEKKLFF
TRBV28	TRBJ2-7	NA	NA	TGTGCCAGCAGTTTAGGTAGATTTTCCTACGAGCAGTACTTC	CASSLGRFSYEQYF
TRBV12-5	TRBJ1-5	NA	NA	TGTGCTAGTGCCAGCCCGGGATCTAACCAGCCCCAGCATTTT	CASASPGSNQPQHF
TRBV5-1	TRBJ2-7	NA	TRBD1	TGCGCCAGCAGCCAGCAAAGACAGGGGCGGTCCTACGAGCAGTACTTC	CASSQQRQGRSYEQYF
TRBV4-1	TRBJ1-2	NA	TRBD1	TGCGCCAGCAGCCTCGGAAGTGGGGACAGGGCTTTATATGGCTACACCTTC	CASSLGSGDRALYGYTF
TRBV9	TRBJ1-2	NA	NA	TGTGCCAGTGTGAGAGAGGGGGTCTTTCCTCGTGGCTACACCTTC	CASVREGVFPRGYTF
TRBV12-5	TRBJ1-5	NA	TRBD1	TGTGCTAGTGTGCCGACAGGGGAGTATTCTTATAGCAATCAGCCCCAGCATTTT	CASVPTGEYSYSNQPQHF
TRBV13	TRBJ1-4	NA	NA	TGTGCCAGCAGTCCATTTGCGGGCGGGGATTTTGCAACTAATGAAAAACTGTTTTTT	CASSPFAGGDFATNEKLFF
TRBV28	TRBJ2-2	NA	NA	TGTGCCAGCAGTATAACGACCGGGACAACGAACACCGGGGAGCTGTTTTTT	CASSITTGTTNTGELFF
TRBV9	TRBJ1-4	NA	TRBD1	TGTGCCAGCAGCCCTGTGGGACAGGGGGCAACTAATGAAAAACTGTTTTTT	CASSPVGQGATNEKLFF
TRBV7-3	TRBJ1-1	NA	NA	TGTGCCAGCAGCTCAGGACAGTCGAACACTGAAGCTTTCTTT	CASSSGQSNTEAFF
TRBV6-5	TRBJ1-2	NA	TRBD1	TGTGCCAGCACCCGAGGACAGGCGACAAACTATGGCTACACCTTC	CASTRGQATNYGYTF
TRBV7-7	TRBJ2-1	NA	TRBD2	TGTGCCAGCAGCCTGGGACTAGCGGGGGGGCAAAATGAGCAGTTCTTC	CASSLGLAGGQNEQFF
TRBV7-2	TRBJ2-3	NA	TRBD2	TGTGCCAGCAGCTTTGGTAGCGGGTCAGATACGCAGTATTTT	CASSFGSGSDTQYF
TRBV27	TRBJ2-7	NA	TRBD1	TGTGCCAGCAGTCTCCGACAGGGGAAGGTACACAAAAAAAAATCCTACGAGCAGTACTTC	CASSLRQGKVHKKKSYEQYF
TRBV2	TRBJ1-1	NA	NA	TGTGCCAGCAGCGCCGAGTTGCAGGTCGAAGCTTTCTTT	CASSAELQVEAFF
TRBV6-1	TRBJ1-5	NA	TRBD1	TGTGCCAGCAGTGAAGCAAACCGGGACAGCATTTCGTATAGCAATCAGCCCCAGCATTTT	CASSEANRDSISYSNQPQHF
TRBV10-2	TRBJ2-3	NA	TRBD2	TGCGCCAGCAGTGGGCCACTAGCGGGGGCCCGTGCTAGCACAGATACGCAGTATTTT	CASSGPLAGARASTDTQYF
TRBV25-1	TRBJ2-2	NA	TRBD1	TGTGCCAGCAGTTACAGGGGCACCGGGGAGCTGTTTTTT	CASSYRGTGELFF
TRBV4-3	TRBJ1-1	NA	NA	TGCGCCAGCAGCCAAGGCCTCCTCCGGGGTGAGGGCACTGAAGCTTTCTTT	CASSQGLLRGEGTEAFF
TRBV28	TRBJ1-1	NA	NA	TGTGCCAGCCACGACCCATTTAGGGGGTACACTGAAGCTTTCTTT	CASHDPFRGYTEAFF
TRBV19	TRBJ2-2	NA	NA	TGTGCCAGTAGATGGTCGGCGAACACCGGGGAGCTGTTTTTT	CASRWSANTGELFF
TRBV6-1	TRBJ1-4	NA	TRBD1	TGTGCCAGCAGTGAAGGGGACAGAGGCTTTCTTTATGTAAAACTGTTTTTT	CASSEGDRGFLYVKLFF
TRBV4-1	TRBJ1-2	NA	NA	TGCGCCAGCAGGAAGAGGGCCGAACCGCGCTCGCCCCTGACGAATTTATTTTTTATTAGTGTCTTC	CASRKRAEPRSPLTNLFFISVF
TRBV4-3	TRBJ2-7	NA	NA	TGCGCCAGCAGCCAAGGCCCCAGGGGACGCGCCTACGAGCAGTACTTC	CASSQGPRGRAYEQYF
TRBV4-1	TRBJ2-7	NA	TRBD1	TGCGCCAGCAGCCAGGAACTTGGGACAGGGGTCTTCGCAGGCTCCTACGAGCAGTACTTC	CASSQELGTGVFAGSYEQYF
TRBV28	TRBJ1-1	NA	TRBD1	TGTGCCAGCAGTTTTGATCCCTCGGACAGGGGGCGGGGGGACACTGAAGCTTTCTTT	CASSFDPSDRGRGDTEAFF
TRBV9	TRBJ2-6	NA	NA	TGTGCCAGCAGCGTATGCCAAAAACCCCGGGTATCTGGGGCCAACGTCCTGACTTTC	CASSVCQKPRVSGANVLTF
TRBV5-1	TRBJ1-2	few	TRBD1	TGCGCCAGCAGCGTCCGACCGGGGGACAGGAACTATGGCTACACCTTC	CASSVRPGDRNYGYTF
TRBV27	TRBJ1-6	NA	NA	TGTGCCAGCAGTTGGACCCTGAGGGTTCTTTATAATTCACCCCTCCACTTT	CASSWTLRVLYNSPLHF
TRBV5-1	TRBJ2-5	NA	NA	TGCGCCAGCAGCTGGCCTACGCGGGGGCCCCAAGAGACCCAGTACTTC	CASSWPTRGPQETQYF
TRBV5-1	TRBJ2-7	NA	TRBD1	TGCGCCAGCAGCTCTGGGGACAGGAGCTCCTACGAGCAGTACTTC	CASSSGDRSSYEQYF
TRBV19	TRBJ2-1	NA	NA	TGTGCCAGTAGTCACAGTAGCTCCTACAATGAGCAGTTCTTC	CASSHSSSYNEQFF
TRBV5-1	TRBJ1-2	NA	NA	TGCGCCAGCAGCTTACCTTGGACAGTTCCCTCTACGGCAGAATATGGCTACACCTTC	CASSLPWTVPSTAEYGYTF
TRBV4-3	TRBJ1-2	NA	NA	TGCGCCAGCAGCCAAGAGGCAGGGGACCCTCACTATGGCTACACCTTC	CASSQEAGDPHYGYTF
TRBV4-3	TRBJ1-1	NA	NA	TGCGCCAGCAGCCAGGAGGACTTGAACACTGAAGCTTTCTTT	CASSQEDLNTEAFF
TRBV5-1	TRBJ2-2	NA	NA	TGCGCCAGCAGTTCCTCACTCTCCGGGGAGCTGTTTTTT	CASSSSLSGELFF
TRBV5-1	TRBJ2-7	NA	TRBD1	TGCGCCAGCAGCACCGGGACAGGGAACTACGAGCAGTACTTC	CASSTGTGNYEQYF
TRBV5-4	TRBJ2-5	NA	TRBD1	TGTGCCAGCAGCTGGCGACGGACAGGGAGGACCGAGACCCAGTACTTC	CASSWRRTGRTETQYF
TRBV29-1	TRBJ1-1	NA	NA	TGCAGCGTTGGACAGGAACCTGAAGCTTTCTTT	CSVGQEPEAFF
TRBV5-1	TRBJ1-1	NA	TRBD1	TGCGCCAGCAGATCGGGGACAGGACCGAACACTGAAGCTTTCTTT	CASRSGTGPNTEAFF
TRBV28	TRBJ1-2	NA	NA	TGTGCCAGCAGTTTACCAGGGCATCGGCCAAACTATGGCTACACCTTC	CASSLPGHRPNYGYTF
TRBV11-2	TRBJ2-1	NA	TRBD1	TGTGCCAGCAGCGCCCAAGGGACAGGTTTTAAGTCCTACAATGAGCAGTTCTTC	CASSAQGTGFKSYNEQFF
TRBV27	TRBJ2-3	once	TRBD2	TGTGCCAGCAGTCCAGCGACTAGCACGGATACGCAGTATTTT	CASSPATSTDTQYF
TRBV9	TRBJ2-1	NA	NA	TGTGCCAGCAGCGGAATGGACAGTAATGAGCAGTTCTTC	CASSGMDSNEQFF
TRBV11-2	TRBJ1-1	NA	NA	TGTGCCAGCAGCTTGGGTTGGGCGGGAACTCCTGAAGCTTTCTTT	CASSLGWAGTPEAFF
TRBV4-2	TRBJ1-3	once	NA	TGTGCCAGCAGCCAAGAGAGGCCCCCTCGCTCTGGAAACACCATATATTTT	CASSQERPPRSGNTIYF
TRBV27	TRBJ1-2	NA	NA	TGTGCCAGCAGTTGGACAAGGTTTTATGGCTACACCTTC	CASSWTRFYGYTF
TRBV6-5	TRBJ1-1	NA	NA	TGTGCCAGCAGTTACACTAAGAGCTCTGGTGAAGCTTTCTTT	CASSYTKSSGEAFF
TRBV28	TRBJ1-6	NA	NA	TGTGCCAGCAGTTTAAGACAGCCACATAATTCACCCCTCCACTTT	CASSLRQPHNSPLHF
TRBV10-1	TRBJ2-5	NA	TRBD1	TGCGCCAGCAGTGACCTCCGACAGGGGAAAGAGACCCAGTACTTC	CASSDLRQGKETQYF
TRBV28	TRBJ1-2	NA	NA	TGTGCCAGCAGTCTTAAGGGGGACTATGGCTACACCTTC	CASSLKGDYGYTF
TRBV4-1	TRBJ1-2	NA	TRBD1	TGCGCCAGCAGCCAAGGTGCCAGGGGGCTGGGTGGCTACACCTTC	CASSQGARGLGGYTF
TRBV19	TRBJ2-5	once	NA	TGTGCCAGTTCGGGGGTAGGGGAGGACGAAAAAGAGACCCAGTACTTC	CASSGVGEDEKETQYF